These 22 T cell receptor beta chains were all obtained from the same sample, sequenced in a study of blood T cell repertoires in COVID-19. TCRdb's table, derived via immunoSEQ multiplex PCR, lists solely in-frame clones and lacks some. The sample lists about 120,000 clones, about 88% occurring once. Sequencing was done on a sample of peripheral blood. All receptors come from a human donor in a cohort sampled during active COVID-19.

This chain joins TRBV30 and TRBJ1-2, with D unclear. In germline, CDR1 is GTSNPN, CDR2 SVGIG (reference sequence). The V gene lost 2 bases and the J gene lost 8 bases, with 18 bases spanning the gap. This CDR3 has 14 residues. DNA of the CDR3: TGTGCCTGGAGTCCATCTCAAGTGGCTAGGGGCTACACCTTC. Its translation: CAWSPSQVARGYTF.

The chain employs TRBV18 and TRBJ1-2; 8 bases are a match to TRBD1. CDR3 length: 15 residues. Germline V CDR1 and CDR2: KGHSH, LQKENI. The ends lost 3 bases at V and 8 bases at J; junction bases unmatched: 11. CDR3 in amino acids: CASSPSKTGVGGYTF. In DNA, the CDR3 is TGTGCCAGCTCACCCTCCAAGACAGGGGTGGGCGGCTACACCTTC.

In nucleotides, the CDR3 is TGTGCCAGCAGTCTCCGTTTGGTTTTCGCCCGCGAGGGTACCGAGCAGTACTTC. Translation: CASSLRLVFAREGTEQYF. The rearrangement uses TRBV5-5 and TRBJ2-7; D possibly corresponds to TRBD2 (5 bases). CDR1 is SGHKS and CDR2 is YYEKEE in the germline V gene (reference sequence). CDR3 length: 18 amino acids. The V end lost 5 bases, the J end lost 6 bases, and 30 bases lay between the germline ends.

The rearrangement uses TRBV30 and TRBJ1-1; D may be TRBD1 (5 bases). The length of the CDR3 is 11 residues. CDR1 GTSNPN and CDR2 SVGIG come from the germline V gene (reference sequence). The V and J ends lost 2 bases and 7 bases respectively, with 8 bases between them. The CDR3 loop reads CAWSKDSEAFF. DNA of the CDR3: TGTGCCTGGAGTAAAGACAGTGAAGCTTTCTTT.

This rearrangement joins TRBV5-6 to TRBJ1-6, with D possibly matching TRBD1 (6 bases). This CDR3 contains 13 residues. The V end was cut by 6 bases, the J end by 7 bases, with 11 bases between. Germline assignment: CDR1 SGHDT and CDR2 YYEEEE. The CDR3 is CASNTGYNSPLHF. CDR3 in DNA: TGTGCCAGCAATACAGGGTACAATTCACCCCTCCACTTT.

To note about this clone: Within the sample, other DNA sequences also encode this same CDR3. V usage is TRBV9 and J usage is TRBJ2-7; 7 nucleotides line up with TRBD2. J gave up 4 bases and V 2 bases, and 6 bases lay outside the gene matches. CDR1 and CDR2 from the germline V gene are SGDLS and YYNGEE. The CDR3 is 14 residues long. The CDR3 loop reads CASSVGGSSYEQYF. CDR3 nucleotides: TGTGCCAGCAGCGTGGGCGGGAGTTCGTACGAGCAGTACTTC.

The chain links TRBV2 to TRBJ2-7, with TRBD2 identical over 16 bases. Trimming at V came to 6 bases and at J to 5 bases, leaving 7 bases not matched to a gene. The CDR3 has 16 amino acids. CDR1 and CDR2 (germline): SNHLY, FYNNEI. The DNA of the CDR3 is TGTGCCAGCAGGGGACTAGCGGGAGGGCCAGGGCACGAGCAGTACTTC. Protein sequence: CASRGLAGGPGHEQYF.

This chain joins TRBV7-9 and TRBJ1-1, with 11 positions matching TRBD1. In germline, CDR1 is SEHNR, CDR2 FQNEAQ (reference sequence). The V gene end was trimmed by 1 base and the J gene end by 4 bases; junction bases not matched to a gene: 2. The CDR3 has 15 residues. The CDR3 nucleotides are TGTGCCAGCAGCTTAGTCGGGACAGGGGGCACTGAAGCTTTCTTT. As protein: CASSLVGTGGTEAFF. The full variable domain, rest sourced from reference TRBV7-9 and TRBJ1-1, is DTGVSQNPRHKITKRGQNVTFRCDPISEHNRLYWYRQTLGQGPEFLTYFQNEAQLEKSRLLSDRFSAERPKGSFSTLEIQRTEQGDSAMYLCASSLVGTGGTEAFFGQGTRLTVV.

The CDR3 nucleotides read TGTGCCAGTAGTAGGGGGACAGGGTTCAACGAGCAGTACTTC. It is translated as CASSRGTGFNEQYF. The chain couples TRBV19 to TRBJ2-7; 9 nucleotides agree with TRBD1. Trimming at V came to 4 bases and at J to 5 bases, leaving 6 bases not matched to a gene. The CDR3 extends over 14 amino acids. The V gene's germline CDR1 is LNHDA and CDR2 SQIVND (reference sequence).

V gene TRBV18 combines with J gene TRBJ1-2; D is ambiguous. The germline V gene has CDR1 KGHSH and CDR2 LQKENI. This CDR3 has 14 amino acids. V lost 3 bases to trimming and J lost 5 bases, with 13 bases between them. CDR3 in amino acids: CASSPLPGSYGYTF. The CDR3 DNA is TGTGCCAGCTCACCTCTTCCAGGCTCGTATGGCTACACCTTC.

The rearrangement uses TRBV6-2 or TRBV6-3 and TRBJ1-5; weak D call: TRBD1 (6 bases). Germline V gives CDR1 MNHEY, CDR2 SVGEGT. The CDR3 spans 16 residues. The V gene lost 0 bases and the J gene lost 6 bases, with 15 bases spanning the gap. The CDR3 DNA reads as TGTGCCAGCAGTTACTCCTCGAGGGGGAAAGGTCAGCCCCAGCATTTT. Protein product: CASSYSSRGKGQPQHF.

This chain joins TRBV27 and TRBJ1-2; 9 bases are a match to TRBD1. The CDR3 totals 16 residues. Germline V gene sequence: CDR1 MNHEY, CDR2 SMNVEV (reference sequence). Unmatched junction bases numbered 8, after V lost 1 base and J lost 5 bases. The chain's CDR3 is CASSLYPTGGQYGYTF. In DNA form, the CDR3 reads TGTGCCAGCAGTTTATACCCGACAGGGGGACAATATGGCTACACCTTC.

This rearrangement joins TRBV7-8 to TRBJ2-1; possibly TRBD2 for D (5 bases). V was trimmed by 1 base and J by 1 base, leaving 17 bases between them. Germline lookup yields CDR1 SGHVS and CDR2 FQNEAQ. The CDR3 runs 18 residues. DNA for the CDR3: TGTGCCAGCAGCTTAGGAGTCGCGGTCGGAGGTTCCTACAATGAGCAGTTCTTC. Translating it yields CASSLGVAVGGSYNEQFF. The variable domain in full, completed from reference TRBV7-8 and TRBJ2-1, reads GAGVSQSPRYKVAKRGQDVALRCDPISGHVSLFWYQQALGQGPEFLTYFQNEAQLDKSGLPSDRFFAERPEGSVSTLKIQRTQQEDSAVYLCASSLGVAVGGSYNEQFFGPGTRLTVL.

The rearrangement links TRBV5-1 to TRBJ2-1; 9 positions match TRBD2. After removal of 1 base from V and 2 bases from J, the junction contained 7 bases not matched to a gene. The CDR3 runs 17 residues. In germline, CDR1 is SGHRS, CDR2 YFSETQ. This CDR3 is CASSLFVSGRPYNEQFF. The CDR3 DNA reads as TGCGCCAGCAGCTTGTTCGTTAGCGGGAGACCCTACAATGAGCAGTTCTTC.

This chain joins TRBV5-5 and TRBJ1-1; D unresolved. Between the trimmed V and J ends, which lost 1 base and 0 bases, there was a span of 13 bases. The CDR3 consists of 16 residues. The germline gives CDR1 SGHKS, CDR2 YYEKEE (reference sequence). CDR3 nucleotide sequence: TGTGCCAGCAGCTTGTCCCCGGGAGGTATGAACACTGAAGCTTTCTTT. Its translation is CASSLSPGGMNTEAFF.

This sequence joins TRBV5-6 and TRBJ2-7; the D gene is possibly TRBD2 (6 bases). The V and J ends lost 0 bases and 2 bases respectively, with 9 bases between them. This CDR3 is 14 amino acids long. The germline gives CDR1 SGHDT, CDR2 YYEEEE. CDR3 in amino acids: CASSLDGSPYEQYF. The CDR3 DNA follows: TGTGCCAGCAGCTTGGACGGGAGCCCCTACGAGCAGTACTTC.

This chain uses TRBV19 with TRBJ1-6; 8 bases align to TRBD1. Germline assignment: CDR1 LNHDA and CDR2 SQIVND (reference sequence). V was pared by 4 bases and J by 8 bases, with 7 bases of the junction left unmatched. CDR3 length equals 15 residues. The CDR3 sequence is CASSRDRPLDSPLHF. The CDR3, as DNA: TGTGCCAGTAGTAGGGACAGGCCATTGGATTCACCCCTCCACTTT.

The chain is built from TRBV13 and TRBJ2-7; TRBD1 agrees at 8 bases. V lost 5 bases and J lost 0; bases outside the gene matches: 3. Germline CDR1 reads PRHDT; CDR2 reads FYEKMQ (reference sequence). This CDR3 region has 14 residues. DNA of the CDR3: TGTGCCAGCAGCCCGGGACAGGACTCCTACGAGCAGTACTTC. This gives the protein CASSPGQDSYEQYF.

The rearrangement links TRBV2 to TRBJ2-7, with D maybe TRBD1 (5 bases). V was trimmed by 7 bases and J by 0 bases, leaving 19 bases between them. This CDR3 spans 16 amino acids. Germline CDR1 is SNHLY and CDR2 is FYNNEI. The CDR3 here is CASTLTVTGPSYEQYF. CDR3 coding DNA: TGTGCCAGCACCCTGACGGTCACAGGCCCCTCCTACGAGCAGTACTTC.

The V gene is TRBV6-1, the J gene TRBJ1-6; 8 bases align to TRBD1. In germline, CDR1 is MNHNS, CDR2 SASEGT. CDR3 length equals 15 residues. After removal of 3 bases from V and 4 bases from J, the junction contained 2 bases not matched to a gene. As DNA, the CDR3 is TGTGCCAGCAGTGACCGACAGGGGTATAATTCACCCCTCCACTTT. It yields the protein CASSDRQGYNSPLHF.

The chain combines TRBV18 with TRBJ2-1, with 7 positions matching TRBD1. Trimming took 2 bases from V and 0 from J; bases not matched to a gene: 4. The CDR3 length is 16 residues. The germline V gene has CDR1 KGHSH and CDR2 LQKENI. The CDR3 spells CASSPGTAPSYNEQFF. The CDR3 region has the DNA TGTGCCAGCTCACCAGGGACAGCTCCCTCCTACAATGAGCAGTTCTTC.

Points on this clone: A junction end diverges from the germline sequence, so it may reflect a read error. The chain recombines TRBV7-8 with TRBJ2-3; TRBD1 matches 7 bases. The germline V gene has CDR1 SGHVS and CDR2 FQNEAQ. This CDR3 is built from 14 residues. CDR3: CASTLQGSTDTQYF. CDR3 sequence (DNA): TGTGCCAGCACCTTACAGGGGTCCACAGATACGCAGTATTTT.